The rows below give T cell receptor beta chains drawn from one sample of a study of blood T cell repertoires in COVID-19. Sequencing used immunoSEQ multiplex PCR; TCRdb keeps in-frame clones, though not all of them. The sample includes about 50,000 clones, roughly 87% of them seen just once. Sequenced material: peripheral blood. The receptors stem from a human donor in a cohort sampled during active COVID-19. CDR3s include the opening cysteine and the closing phenylalanine or tryptophan. D genes are given only for firm matches. For some rows the clone size is stated as once, few or many, or as a class when expanded; others skip it.

NA	TRBV5-1	NA	TRBJ1-2	CASTWSPGSSGGYTF	TGCGCCAGCACCTGGTCCCCGGGTTCGTCTGGTGGCTACACCTTC
NA	TRBV5-1	NA	TRBJ2-2	CASSLGLASSGELFF	TGCGCCAGCAGCTTAGGACTGGCTTCCTCCGGGGAGCTGTTTTTT
few	TRBV6-4	NA	TRBJ1-2	CASSDGRGLGYTF	TGTGCCAGCAGTGACGGCAGAGGCTTAGGCTACACCTTC
NA	TRBV27	NA	TRBJ1-2	CASSLGPLGGYGYTF	TGTGCCAGCAGTCTCGGCCCACTCGGCGGCTATGGCTACACCTTC
NA	TRBV28	TRBD1	TRBJ1-1	CASSPLHRGRAEAFF	TGTGCCAGCAGTCCGCTTCACAGGGGGCGGGCTGAAGCTTTCTTT
NA	TRBV19	TRBD1	TRBJ2-1	CASTGQGYNEQFF	TGTGCCAGTACGGGACAGGGCTACAATGAGCAGTTCTTC
NA	TRBV7-7	NA	TRBJ2-1	CASRPEYNVPLYNEQFF	TGTGCCAGCAGACCTGAATACAACGTCCCCCTTTACAATGAGCAGTTCTTC
few	TRBV24-1	NA	TRBJ2-1	CATSDLTSGQQFF	TGTGCCACCAGTGATTTAACCAGCGGACAGCAGTTCTTC
NA	TRBV11-2	NA	TRBJ2-1	CASSNTASTVNEQFF	TGTGCCAGCAGCAACACCGCTAGTACGGTTAATGAGCAGTTCTTC
once	TRBV19	TRBD1	TRBJ1-1	CASSYRGNTEAFF	TGTGCCAGTAGCTACAGGGGTAACACTGAAGCTTTCTTT